The rows below give T cell receptor beta chains drawn from one sample of a study of T cell changes during pregnancy in multiple sclerosis. Assay used: immunoSEQ multiplex PCR; TCRdb lists only in-frame clones, some missing. The profile shows about 69,000 clones, approximately 91% of them singletons. The sample consisted of peripheral blood, taken in the third trimester of pregnancy. The receptors here all came from a female donor with multiple sclerosis, enrolled in a pregnancy study. Each CDR3 is given with its conserved first and last residue. D genes are given only for firm matches.

v_gene	d_gene	j_gene	CDR3nt	CDR3aa
TRBV19	TRBD1	TRBJ1-2	TGTGCCAGTAGAGAGACAGGGGCGTCTTCTGGCTACACCTTC	CASRETGASSGYTF
TRBV4-1	TRBD1	TRBJ2-4	TGCGCCAGCAGCCAAGATTTCGGGACAGGGAATCTGGCCAAAAACATTCAGTACTTC	CASSQDFGTGNLAKNIQYF
TRBV4-2	TRBD1	TRBJ1-2	TGTGCCAGCAGACAATATGAGGGGGCTGGCTACACCTTC	CASRQYEGAGYTF
TRBV18	.	TRBJ2-2	TGTGCCAGCTCACCTTTGGAGGGGAACACCGGGGAGCTGTTTTTT	CASSPLEGNTGELFF
TRBV7-2	.	TRBJ1-5	TGTGCCAGCAGCTTGGACCCGGAGGTCCAGCCCCAGCATTTT	CASSLDPEVQPQHF
TRBV10-3	.	TRBJ1-1	TGTGCCATCAAGGGGGACATGAACACTGAAGCTTTCTTT	CAIKGDMNTEAFF
TRBV6-6	TRBD1	TRBJ1-2	TGTGCCAGCAGTTACCTGACAGGGTATGCCTTC	CASSYLTGYAF
TRBV11-2	TRBD2	TRBJ2-2	TGTGCCAGCAGCTTAGATCCCCGGACTAGTTTCGGGGAGCTGTTTTTT	CASSLDPRTSFGELFF
TRBV19	.	TRBJ1-1	TGTGCCAGTAGTATAGATGAGGGAACGAACACTGAAGCTTTCTTT	CASSIDEGTNTEAFF
TRBV10-3	.	TRBJ1-3	TGTGCCATCAGTGAGACAATACGACAGGCCGGAAACACCATATATTTT	CAISETIRQAGNTIYF
TRBV2	.	TRBJ2-3	.	CASEGVQFWRGSTDTQYF
TRBV5-8	.	TRBJ2-1	TGTGCCAGCAGCAGGGGTTATTCCTCCTACAATGAGCAGTTCTTC	CASSRGYSSYNEQFF
TRBV7-2	.	TRBJ1-2	TGTGCCAGCAGCCGTCAGGCTAACTATGGCTACACCTTC	CASSRQANYGYTF